Shown below are 16 T cell receptor beta chains from a single sample sequenced in a study of blood T cell repertoires in COVID-19. Repertoires were generated with immunoSEQ multiplex PCR, while TCRdb's copy carries only in-frame clones and drops some. The sample carries around 250,000 clones, about nine tenths recorded once. Sequenced material: PBMCs or T cells enriched from blood (not recorded which). The origin of the receptors is a man younger than 30 who had recovered from COVID-19.

This clone was seen more than once but under ten times. This chain links TRBV28 with TRBJ1-5, with D perhaps TRBD1 (5 bases). Germline CDR1 reads MDHEN; CDR2 reads SYDVKM. V lost 4 bases, J lost 7 bases, and 17 bases lay in between. CDR3 length: 15 amino acids. Written as DNA, the CDR3 is TGTGCCAGCAGTTCACATACGGGGGGTGGGCAGCCCCAGCATTTT. Translation gives CASSSHTGGGQPQHF.

V is TRBV28 and J is TRBJ2-1; D might be TRBD1 (6 bases). Trimming took off 6 bases at V and 8 bases at J, with 17 bases between the two ends. CDR1 is MDHEN, CDR2 SYDVKM, per germline. This CDR3 is 14 amino acids long. The CDR3 DNA is TGTGCCAGCAGACCTCAGGGGAGTTTGGATGAGCAGTTCTTC. Its protein product is CASRPQGSLDEQFF.

Ten or more counts support this clone. The rearrangement uses TRBV7-2 and TRBJ1-1, with TRBD1 identical over 7 bases. CDR3 size: 12 residues. V lost 7 bases to trimming and J lost 5 bases; unmatched junction nucleotides: 4. In germline, CDR1 is SGHTA, CDR2 FQGNSA. This CDR3 is CASNSRGTEAFF. The CDR3 region has the DNA TGTGCCAGCAACTCCAGGGGGACTGAAGCTTTCTTT.

V and J are TRBV19 and TRBJ1-5, with 9 bases fitting TRBD1. The CDR3 is made up of 15 amino acids. V was pared by 6 bases and J by 1 base, with 4 bases of the junction left unmatched. The germline V gene has CDR1 LNHDA and CDR2 SQIVND (reference sequence). The DNA of the CDR3 is TGTGCCAGTAGCGGGGACAGGGACAGCAATCAGCCCCAGCATTTT. Its protein product is CASSGDRDSNQPQHF.

The V call is TRBV12-3 or TRBV12-4, the J call TRBJ2-5; no firm D call. Trimming shortened V by 5 bases and J by 4 bases, and 8 bases separated the two germline ends. The CDR3 runs to 12 residues. The chain's CDR3 is CASSPLVETQYF. DNA of the CDR3: TGTGCCAGCAGTCCACTGGTAGAGACCCAGTACTTC.

The rearrangement joins TRBV10-3 to TRBJ1-5; D is undetermined. Per germline, CDR1 ENHRY and CDR2 SYGVKD. Trimming cost V 3 bases and J 6 bases, with 6 bases left between them. CDR3 size: 12 residues. This CDR3 reads CAISEGSQPQHF. The CDR3, as DNA: TGTGCCATCAGTGAAGGGAGTCAGCCCCAGCATTTT.

This sequence joins TRBV7-6 and TRBJ2-5, with 7 bases that match TRBD2. The germline gives CDR1 SGHVS, CDR2 FNYEAQ. With 5 bases clipped from V and 5 bases from J, the junction kept 14 bases outside the gene matches. The CDR3 covers 16 residues. As DNA, the CDR3 is TGTGCCAGCAGCACGGGTAGGGACTACCGTTGGGAGACCCAGTACTTC. The encoded protein is CASSTGRDYRWETQYF.

The V gene is TRBV3-1 (or the pseudogene TRBV3-2), the J gene TRBJ2-7; 8 nucleotides line up with TRBD2. Germline V gene data show CDR1 as LGHDT and CDR2 as YNNKEL (reference sequence). This CDR3 has 16 amino acids. The junction had 15 bases not matched to a gene; V was cut back by 4 bases and J by 7 bases. CDR3 protein: CASSREPGLGLYEQYF. Written as DNA, the CDR3 is TGTGCCAGCAGCCGGGAACCGGGACTAGGGTTGTATGAGCAGTACTTC.

The chain employs TRBV10-3 and TRBJ1-3; no clear D. The CDR3 totals 11 residues. Trimming cost V 8 bases and J 2 bases, with 4 bases left between them. Germline CDR1 ENHRY, CDR2 SYGVKD. DNA for the CDR3: TGTGCCATCTCGGCTGGAAACACCATATATTTT. This translates into CAISAGNTIYF.

This chain joins TRBV27 and TRBJ1-6; 7 bases are a match to TRBD1. There are 18 residues in the CDR3. J gave up 7 bases and V 2 bases, and 14 bases lay outside the gene matches. CDR1 is MNHEY and CDR2 is SMNVEV in the germline V gene (reference sequence). The CDR3 nucleotides are TGTGCCAGCAGTTTACGGCAGGGGGGAACCTCGGGGAATTCACCCCTCCACTTT. Its translation is CASSLRQGGTSGNSPLHF.

This clone was observed a single time. The chain links TRBV6-5 to TRBJ2-1, with a weak D call TRBD2 (7 bases). V was trimmed by 6 bases and J by 10 bases, leaving 19 bases between them. CDR3 length: 14 residues. In germline, CDR1 is MNHEY, CDR2 SVGAGI. This CDR3 reads CASRGGRETAEQFF. In DNA form, the CDR3 reads TGTGCCAGCAGGGGGGGGCGGGAAACGGCCGAGCAGTTCTTC.

The chain couples TRBV2 to TRBJ1-5; 7 bases align to TRBD1. V lost 4 bases and J lost 6; bases outside the gene matches: 9. In germline, CDR1 is SNHLY, CDR2 FYNNEI. The CDR3 spans 15 residues. The CDR3 sequence is CASSAQGNLVQPQHF. CDR3 nucleotides: TGTGCCAGCAGTGCACAGGGGAATTTGGTTCAGCCCCAGCATTTT.

This clone has only one observation. The chain couples TRBV7-2 to TRBJ2-1, with 7 positions matching TRBD1. The CDR3 length is 15 residues. From germline, CDR1 is SGHTA and CDR2 FQGNSA. V lost 1 base, J lost 3 bases, and 3 bases stayed unmatched. The CDR3 loop is CASSLGTGNYNEQFF. The CDR3 nucleotides read TGTGCCAGCAGCTTAGGGACAGGCAACTACAATGAGCAGTTCTTC. The complete variable domain, with remaining parts taken from reference TRBV7-2 and TRBJ2-1, reads GAGVSQSPSNKVTEKGKDVELRCDPISGHTALYWYRQSLGQGLEFLIYFQGNSAPDKSGLPSDRFSAERTGGSVSTLTIQRTQQEDSAVYLCASSLGTGNYNEQFFGPGTRLTVL.

V is TRBV2 and J is TRBJ2-7, with TRBD2 matching over 8 bases. J was trimmed by 3 bases and V by 4 bases; bases with no gene match: 14. The CDR3 spans 17 residues. Germline CDR1 reads SNHLY; CDR2 reads FYNNEI. This chain's CDR3 is CASSGGHRGGGIYEQYF. In DNA, the CDR3 is TGTGCCAGCAGTGGGGGCCACCGGGGCGGGGGGATCTACGAGCAGTACTTC.

This chain joins TRBV11-2 and TRBJ2-3, with 9 bases identical to TRBD1. V shed 5 bases and J 4 bases; nucleotides not matched to a gene: 10. Per germline, CDR1 SGHAT and CDR2 FQNNGV. There are 16 residues in the CDR3. The chain's CDR3 is CASSQHRDRDADTQYF. The CDR3 DNA is TGTGCCAGCAGCCAGCACCGGGACAGGGACGCAGATACGCAGTATTTT.

The chain recombines TRBV25-1 with TRBJ1-5; D not resolved. V lost 0 bases and J 7 bases, leaving 7 bases between the germline ends. The CDR3 has 13 amino acids. Germline V CDR1 and CDR2: MGHDK, SYGVNS. The CDR3 bases are TGTGCCAGCAGTGAATACGTTGGCCAGCCCCAGCATTTT. Residues: CASSEYVGQPQHF. The full variable domain, its missing parts supplied by reference TRBV25-1 and TRBJ1-5, is EADIYQTPRYLVIGTGKKITLECSQTMGHDKMYWYQQDPGMELHLIHYSYGVNSTEKGDLSSESTVSRIRTEHFPLTLESARPSHTSQYLCASSEYVGQPQHFGDGTRLSIL.